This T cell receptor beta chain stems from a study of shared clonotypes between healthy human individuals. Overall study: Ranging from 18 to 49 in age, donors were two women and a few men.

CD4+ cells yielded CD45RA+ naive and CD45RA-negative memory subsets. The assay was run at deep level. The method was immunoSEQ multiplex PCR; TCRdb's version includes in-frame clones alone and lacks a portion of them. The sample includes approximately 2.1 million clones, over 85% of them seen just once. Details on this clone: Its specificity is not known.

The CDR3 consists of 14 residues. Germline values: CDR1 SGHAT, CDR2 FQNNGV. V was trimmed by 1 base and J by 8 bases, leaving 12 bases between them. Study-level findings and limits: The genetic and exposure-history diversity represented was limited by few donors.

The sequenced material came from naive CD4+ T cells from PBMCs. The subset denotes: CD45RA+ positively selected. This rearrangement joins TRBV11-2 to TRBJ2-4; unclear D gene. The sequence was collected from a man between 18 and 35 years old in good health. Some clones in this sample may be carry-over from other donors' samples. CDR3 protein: CASSLVSNRDIQYF. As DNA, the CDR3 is TGTGCCAGCAGCTTAGTGTCGAATCGGGACATTCAGTACTTC. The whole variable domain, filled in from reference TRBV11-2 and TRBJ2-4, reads EAGVAQSPRYKIIEKRQSVAFWCNPISGHATLYWYQQILGQGPKLLIQFQNNGVVDDSQLPKDRFSAERLKGVDSTLKIQPAKLEDSAVYLCASSLVSNRDIQYFGAGTRLSVL.